The 23 T cell receptor beta chains below come from one sample, sequenced in a study of radiation and T cells in renal cell carcinoma. Time point reported: blood 2 weeks post-SBRT. Indicated treatment: 15 Gy SBRT to primary tumor, nephrectomy 4 weeks later. Assay used: immunoSEQ multiplex PCR; TCRdb lists only in-frame clones, some missing. The repertoire holds more than 95,000 clones, with over 75% as singletons. Here the sequenced sample was blood, taken from a patient whose treatment included radiotherapy and nephrectomy. The receptors shown here come from a man over 45 with renal cell carcinoma.

This rearrangement joins TRBV30 to TRBJ2-7; D remains unclear. The CDR3 extends over 12 amino acids. Trimming cost V 0 bases and J 2 bases, with 5 bases left between them. Germline V gene sequence: CDR1 GTSNPN, CDR2 SVGIG (reference sequence). CDR3 nucleotides: TGTGCCTGGAGTGTATATCCCTACGAGCAGTACTTC. Translation: CAWSVYPYEQYF.

This sequence joins TRBV7-3 and TRBJ2-1; D might be TRBD2 (6 bases). V shed 5 bases and J shed 0 bases, with 11 bases lying between them. Per the germline V gene, CDR1 is SGHTA and CDR2 is FQGTGA. The CDR3 runs to 15 residues. CDR3 sequence (DNA): TGTGCCAGCAGCCTCGACGGGAGCTCCTACAATGAGCAGTTCTTC. It encodes CASSLDGSSYNEQFF. Drawing the rest from reference TRBV7-3 and TRBJ2-1, the complete variable domain is GAGVSQTPSNKVTEKGKYVELRCDPISGHTALYWYRQSLGQGPEFLIYFQGTGAADDSGLPNDRFFAVRPEGSVSTLKIQRTERGDSAVYLCASSLDGSSYNEQFFGPGTRLTVL.

This chain connects TRBV7-8 to TRBJ2-7; perhaps TRBD1 as D (6 bases). Germline values: CDR1 SGHVS, CDR2 FQNEAQ. This CDR3 has 15 amino acids. Trimming pared 5 bases from V and 5 bases from J, leaving 19 bases between. The CDR3 DNA follows: TGTGCCAGCAGCAAACCCGGGACATCTTTGAACGAGCAGTACTTC. Encoded protein: CASSKPGTSLNEQYF.

This clone was counted ten times or more. This chain joins TRBV19 and TRBJ1-5; D remains unclear. Germline V lookup: CDR1 LNHDA, CDR2 SQIVND (reference sequence). This CDR3 region has 16 residues. V was cut by 7 bases and J by 6 bases, with 22 bases left in between. Written as DNA, the CDR3 is TGTGCCAGTACCCCCCAACTACCGTCCTCGGGTCAGCCCCAGCATTTT. Translating gives CASTPQLPSSGQPQHF. The whole variable domain, filled in from reference TRBV19 and TRBJ1-5, reads DGGITQSPKYLFRKEGQNVTLSCEQNLNHDAMYWYRQDPGQGLRLIYYSQIVNDFQKGDIAEGYSVSREKKESFPLTVTSAQKNPTAFYLCASTPQLPSSGQPQHFGDGTRLSIL.

The rearrangement uses TRBV7-2 and TRBJ1-4, with TRBD1 as a possible D gene (5 bases). The germline V and J ends were trimmed by 3 bases and 6 bases, with 8 bases remaining between them. CDR1 is SGHTA and CDR2 is FQGNSA in the germline V gene. CDR3 length equals 13 residues. The CDR3 DNA reads TGTGCCAGCAGCTTGGGAGGGGATGAAAAACTGTTTTTT. Translation: CASSLGGDEKLFF.

The V and J genes are TRBV5-4 and TRBJ1-4; TRBD1 aligns across 8 bases. V gave up 4 bases and J gave up 3 bases; unmatched junction bases: 2. The CDR3 sequence is 14 residues long. The germline CDR1 and CDR2 sequences are SGHNT and YYREEE (reference sequence). The CDR3: CASSPDRANEKLFF. In DNA form, the CDR3 reads TGTGCCAGCAGCCCGGACAGGGCTAATGAAAAACTGTTTTTT.

V gene TRBV9 combines with J gene TRBJ2-1; 9 bases match TRBD1. The V segment lost 0 bases and the J segment 5 bases; nucleotides outside the gene matches: 12. Per germline, CDR1 SGDLS and CDR2 YYNGEE. The CDR3 is 18 residues long. Here the CDR3 reads CASSVGATGGFLHNEQFF. The CDR3 nucleotides are TGTGCCAGCAGCGTAGGCGCGACAGGGGGGTTCTTACACAATGAGCAGTTCTTC. Looking up the rest from reference TRBV9 and TRBJ2-1 gives the full variable domain: DSGVTQTPKHLITATGQRVTLRCSPRSGDLSVYWYQQSLDQGLQFLIQYYNGEERAKGNILERFSAQQFPDLHSELNLSSLELGDSALYFCASSVGATGGFLHNEQFFGPGTRLTVL.

The chain couples TRBV4-1 to TRBJ1-5, with 10 bases matching TRBD1. Losses at the gene ends were 3 bases for V and 7 bases for J; bases not matched to a gene: 12. The germline gives CDR1 MGHRA, CDR2 YSYEKL. This CDR3 has 17 residues. The chain's CDR3 is CASSQVGTGEILQPQHF. CDR3 coding DNA: TGCGCCAGCAGCCAGGTCGGGACAGGGGAGATTTTACAGCCCCAGCATTTT.

The V gene is TRBV5-4, the J gene TRBJ1-1; 7 bases agree with TRBD1. Looked up from germline, CDR1 is SGHNT and CDR2 is YYREEE (reference sequence). This CDR3 is built from 13 residues. Unmatched junction bases numbered 5, after V lost 4 bases and J lost 5 bases. CDR3 sequence (DNA): TGTGCCAGCAGCCCGGGGACAGTTACTGAAGCTTTCTTT. The encoded protein is CASSPGTVTEAFF.

This chain joins TRBV9 and TRBJ2-1; 8 bases are shared with TRBD2. The germline V gene has CDR1 SGDLS and CDR2 YYNGEE. Trimming took 0 bases from V and 4 from J; bases not matched to a gene: 9. CDR3 length: 17 residues. In nucleotides, the CDR3 is TGTGCCAGCAGCGTAGGAGTAACTAGCGGAATATACAATGAGCAGTTCTTC. Protein product: CASSVGVTSGIYNEQFF.

The V and J genes are TRBV10-3 and TRBJ2-7; D possibly uses TRBD1 or TRBD2 (5 bases each). V dropped 0 bases and J dropped 0 bases, with 15 bases sitting between them. CDR1 and CDR2 from the germline V gene are ENHRY and SYGVKD. The CDR3 is made up of 17 amino acids. The CDR3 region has the DNA TGTGCCATCAGTGAGTCGAATCGGGGACGGGTCTCCTACGAGCAGTACTTC. Translation gives CAISESNRGRVSYEQYF.

The V call is TRBV6-5, the J call TRBJ1-3; no definite D call. The CDR3 covers 15 residues. Trimming took 2 bases from V and 0 from J, leaving 8 bases between them. CDR1 and CDR2 from the germline V gene are MNHEY and SVGAGI. CDR3 in amino acids: CASSYPTASGNTIYF. CDR3 nucleotides: TGTGCCAGCAGTTACCCAACAGCCTCTGGAAACACCATATATTTT.

This chain joins TRBV5-6 and TRBJ1-5; a weak D match, TRBD1 (6 bases). The length of the CDR3 is 14 residues. Germline V gene sequence: CDR1 SGHDT, CDR2 YYEEEE. The V and J ends lost 3 bases and 11 bases respectively, with 18 bases between them. The CDR3 DNA reads TGTGCCAGCAGCTCGCACACAGGGTTCGGGTCCCAGCATTTT. Its translation is CASSSHTGFGSQHF.

The chain has TRBV6-5 and TRBJ1-4; 9 bases agree with TRBD1. V shed 6 bases and J 11 bases; nucleotides not matched to a gene: 13. The germline CDR1 and CDR2 sequences are MNHEY and SVGAGI. CDR3 length: 15 amino acids. This CDR3 reads CASSFLQGAGEKLFF. The CDR3 coding sequence is TGTGCCAGCAGCTTTCTACAGGGGGCAGGAGAGAAACTGTTTTTT.

The chain employs TRBV19 and TRBJ2-7; D might be TRBD2 (5 bases). Deletions cut 1 base from V and 0 bases from J, with 13 bases between. Germline loops: CDR1 LNHDA, CDR2 SQIVND (reference sequence). The CDR3 has 16 residues. This CDR3 is CASSIGAGLDSYEQYF. CDR3 coding DNA: TGTGCCAGTAGTATAGGTGCAGGACTGGACTCCTACGAGCAGTACTTC.

The chain links TRBV2 to TRBJ2-7, with a tentative D call TRBD1 (6 bases). The V gene's germline CDR1 is SNHLY and CDR2 FYNNEI. The CDR3 covers 13 residues. With 6 bases removed from V and 0 bases from J, the gap between germline ends came to 9 bases. The CDR3 spells CASRGADSYEQYF. The CDR3 nucleotides read TGTGCCAGCAGGGGGGCAGACTCCTACGAGCAGTACTTC.

The chain has TRBV10-1 and TRBJ2-5, with D possibly TRBD1 on 6 matching bases. The germline CDR1 and CDR2 sequences are WNHNN and SYGVQD (reference sequence). The length of the CDR3 is 15 residues. The V end was cut by 0 bases, the J end by 0 bases, with 8 bases between. CDR3: CASSESTGHQETQYF. Written as DNA, the CDR3 is TGCGCCAGCAGTGAGTCGACAGGACACCAAGAGACCCAGTACTTC.

The chain carries TRBV7-8 and TRBJ1-2; 11 bases map to TRBD1. Per germline, CDR1 SGHVS and CDR2 FQNEAQ. The CDR3 runs to 16 residues. The V and J ends lost 1 base and 7 bases, in that order; junction bases with no gene match: 8. The CDR3 DNA reads as TGTGCCAGCAGCTTAGATGGCAGGACAGGGGGCGGTGGCTACACCTTC. It encodes CASSLDGRTGGGGYTF.

The chain recombines TRBV6-6 with TRBJ1-4; no definite D call. Per germline, CDR1 MNHNY and CDR2 SVGAGI (reference sequence). Trimming pared 5 bases from V and 5 bases from J, leaving 15 bases between. The CDR3 consists of 15 residues. This CDR3 is CASSRPGTQNEKLFF. The CDR3 coding sequence is TGTGCCAGCAGTCGCCCAGGTACACAAAATGAAAAACTGTTTTTT.

V usage is TRBV4-1 and J usage is TRBJ2-1; TRBD2 agrees at 7 bases. V shed 1 base, J shed 4 bases, and the junction held 4 bases outside the gene matches. The CDR3 covers 15 residues. Germline V gene data show CDR1 as MGHRA and CDR2 as YSYEKL. The CDR3 here is CASSQATGLYNEQFF. In DNA, the CDR3 is TGCGCCAGCAGCCAAGCTACGGGACTATACAATGAGCAGTTCTTC.

This clone was found a few times. The CDR3 sequence: CASSITLASGSFYEQFF. Written as DNA, the CDR3 is TGTGCCAGTAGTATAACCCTGGCTAGCGGGAGTTTTTATGAGCAGTTCTTC. J is TRBJ2-1 and V is TRBV19, with TRBD2 identical over 10 bases. CDR1 is LNHDA and CDR2 is SQIVND in the germline V gene (reference sequence). V shed 2 bases, J shed 8 bases, and the junction held 12 bases outside the gene matches. This CDR3 contains 17 residues. Full variable domain (outside the CDR3, taken from reference TRBV19 and TRBJ2-1): DGGITQSPKYLFRKEGQNVTLSCEQNLNHDAMYWYRQDPGQGLRLIYYSQIVNDFQKGDIAEGYSVSREKKESFPLTVTSAQKNPTAFYLCASSITLASGSFYEQFFGPGTRLTVL.

This chain links TRBV28 with TRBJ2-7; perhaps D is TRBD1 or TRBD2 (5 bases each). V was clipped by 5 bases and J by 4 bases, with 15 bases between them. The CDR3 is 14 amino acids. Germline lookup yields CDR1 MDHEN and CDR2 SYDVKM. Written as DNA, the CDR3 is TGTGCCAGCAGTAGGGACCAGGGATGGTACGAGCAGTACTTC. It translates to CASSRDQGWYEQYF.

The chain carries TRBV19 and TRBJ2-1; D uncertain. V was pared by 5 bases and J by 3 bases, with 8 bases between. This CDR3 comprises 13 residues. CDR1 and CDR2 from the germline V gene are LNHDA and SQIVND (reference sequence). CDR3 amino acids: CASSSGNYNEQFF. For the CDR3, the DNA is TGTGCCAGTAGTTCGGGTAACTACAATGAGCAGTTCTTC.